Below are 29 T cell receptor beta chains sequenced from a single sample in a study of blood T cell repertoires in COVID-19. The data were produced by immunoSEQ multiplex PCR, yet TCRdb's version contains in-frame clones alone and is incomplete. The sample comprises about 140,000 clones, 80% to 85% of which are singletons, and 5.5% rests with the top ten. The specimen sequenced was PBMCs or T cells enriched from blood (not recorded which). The receptors come from a man in his forties or fifties with acute COVID-19.

The chain joins TRBV11-3 to TRBJ2-3; maybe TRBD1 (5 bases). Trimming removed 4 bases from V and 6 bases from J, with 14 bases in between. This CDR3 has 14 residues. Germline CDR1 and CDR2: SGHNT and YENEEA. Written as DNA, the CDR3 is TGTGCCAGCAGCTCAGGGTCCCTAGGGGATACGCAGTATTTT. As protein: CASSSGSLGDTQYF.

The CDR3 protein is CASSPSGTPTGELFF. CDR3 in DNA: TGTGCCAGCTCACCATCCGGGACACCCACCGGGGAGCTGTTTTTT. The chain has TRBV18 and TRBJ2-2, with D maybe TRBD1 (6 bases). CDR3 size: 15 residues. Looked up from germline, CDR1 is KGHSH and CDR2 is LQKENI. Trimming left V 2 bases short and J 4 bases short, with 11 bases between.

Here the CDR3 reads CASSSQTGTGGSYEQYF. The CDR3 DNA follows: TGTGCCAGCAGCTCACAAACCGGGACAGGGGGCTCCTACGAGCAGTACTTC. The chain couples TRBV5-8 to TRBJ2-7; 11 bases are a match to TRBD1. The ends lost 3 bases at V and 0 bases at J; junction bases unmatched: 8. CDR1 and CDR2 (germline): SGHTS, YDEGEE. The CDR3 has 17 amino acids.

The rearrangement links TRBV5-3 to TRBJ1-3, with 8 bases matching TRBD1. TRBV5-3 is assigned to the ORF class and has an uncertain function. J lost 4 bases, V lost 3 bases, and 3 bases had no gene match. The CDR3 has 14 amino acids. The CDR3 DNA reads TGTGCCAGAAGCTCGACAGGGGCAGGAAACACCATATATTTT. Translation: CARSSTGAGNTIYF.

This clone occurred many times. The genes are TRBV28 and TRBJ1-1; TRBD1 matches 9 bases. The CDR3 totals 16 residues. Germline V gene lookup returns CDR1 MDHEN and CDR2 SYDVKM. Trimming at V came to 1 base and at J to 1 base, leaving 4 bases not matched to a gene. The CDR3 nucleotides read TGTGCCAGCAGTTTATCAACAGGGGGCACGAACACTGAAGCTTTCTTT. It encodes CASSLSTGGTNTEAFF.

The chain links TRBV15 to TRBJ1-6; a weak D match, TRBD1 (6 bases). Trimming removed 6 bases at V and 4 bases at J, with 10 bases between. CDR1 is LNHNV, CDR2 YYDKDF, per germline (reference sequence). The CDR3 totals 14 residues. The CDR3: CATRQGAYNSPLHF. For the CDR3, the DNA is TGTGCCACCAGACAGGGAGCGTATAATTCACCCCTCCACTTT.

V gene TRBV5-1 combines with J gene TRBJ2-1, with D unclear. This CDR3 contains 14 residues. Per germline, CDR1 SGHRS and CDR2 YFSETQ. Trimming removed 0 bases from V and 0 bases from J, with 4 bases in between. The CDR3 nucleotides are TGCGCCAGCAGCTTGGGGAGCTCCTACAATGAGCAGTTCTTC. Its translation is CASSLGSSYNEQFF.

This sequence joins TRBV3-1 (or the pseudogene TRBV3-2) and TRBJ1-6; 7 nucleotides align to TRBD1. This CDR3 comprises 15 residues. Germline V gene data show CDR1 as LGHDT and CDR2 as YNNKEL (reference sequence). V gave up 4 bases and J gave up 6 bases; unmatched junction bases: 6. CDR3: CASSRPGQINSPLHF. Written as DNA, the CDR3 is TGTGCCAGCAGCCGTCCGGGACAGATTAATTCACCCCTCCACTTT.

V is TRBV19 and J is TRBJ1-2, with D tentatively TRBD1 (5 bases). The V and J ends lost 9 bases and 5 bases respectively, with 13 bases between them. This CDR3 spans 12 amino acids. Germline V gene lookup returns CDR1 LNHDA and CDR2 SQIVND (reference sequence). The CDR3 sequence: CASQGNSYGYTF. The CDR3, as DNA: TGTGCCAGCCAGGGTAACAGTTATGGCTACACCTTC.

The V call is TRBV11-3, the J call TRBJ2-1, with D maybe TRBD1 (6 bases). The V end lost 6 bases, the J end lost 5 bases, and 20 bases lay between the germline ends. The germline CDR1 and CDR2 sequences are SGHNT and YENEEA. The CDR3 extends over 16 amino acids. In DNA, the CDR3 is TGTGCCAGCAGTCAATGGGCTGACAGGTCCGACAATGAGCAGTTCTTC. Translating gives CASSQWADRSDNEQFF. Combining the CDR3 with reference TRBV11-3 and TRBJ2-1 gives the whole variable domain EAGVVQSPRYKIIEKKQPVAFWCNPISGHNTLYWYLQNLGQGPELLIRYENEEAVDDSQLPKDRFSAERLKGVDSTLKIQPAELGDSAVYLCASSQWADRSDNEQFFGPGTRLTVL.

This chain connects TRBV5-4 to TRBJ2-7; 10 bases agree with TRBD1. CDR3 size: 14 residues. With V trimmed by 5 bases and J by 4 bases, 6 bases remained unmatched. Germline V CDR1 and CDR2: SGHNT, YYREEE (reference sequence). CDR3 protein: CASSWWDRGYEQYF. CDR3 DNA: TGTGCCAGCAGTTGGTGGGACAGGGGTTACGAGCAGTACTTC.

The rearrangement uses TRBV4-3 and TRBJ2-1, with no clear D. The V gene's germline CDR1 is LGHNA and CDR2 YSLEER. V lost 0 bases and J lost 0, with 9 bases in between. The CDR3 covers 16 residues. The DNA of the CDR3 is TGCGCCAGCAGCCAAGATGCCACGGTCTCCTACAATGAGCAGTTCTTC. Protein product: CASSQDATVSYNEQFF.

The V and J genes are TRBV28 and TRBJ1-4; D gene ambiguous. In germline, CDR1 is MDHEN, CDR2 SYDVKM. The CDR3 totals 15 residues. Trimming pared 4 bases from V and 8 bases from J, leaving 17 bases between. DNA for the CDR3: TGTGCCAGCAGTTACCTTGGAGTGAGGCGGGAAAAACTGTTTTTT. Translated: CASSYLGVRREKLFF.

V and J are TRBV27 and TRBJ1-1; a weak D match, TRBD1 (5 bases). Trimming took off 3 bases at V and 5 bases at J, with 19 bases between the two ends. Germline V gene lookup returns CDR1 MNHEY and CDR2 SMNVEV (reference sequence). The CDR3 totals 16 residues. CDR3 sequence reads: CASSFRLWGGGTEAFF. The DNA for the CDR3 is TGTGCCAGCAGTTTTAGGTTGTGGGGGGGAGGAACTGAAGCTTTCTTT.

This clone was seen a handful of times. The chain links TRBV4-1 to TRBJ1-5; 9 positions agree with TRBD1. Germline CDR1 MGHRA, CDR2 YSYEKL. Trimming removed 0 bases from V and 5 bases from J; junction bases left unmatched: 5. The CDR3 consists of 16 residues. The CDR3 loop reads CASSQDGTGQDQPQHF. The CDR3 coding sequence is TGCGCCAGCAGCCAAGATGGGACAGGGCAAGATCAGCCCCAGCATTTT.

The chain recombines TRBV7-6 with TRBJ2-7, with D unresolved. Per germline, CDR1 SGHVS and CDR2 FNYEAQ. The ends were cut back, 1 base at V and 2 bases at J, with 6 bases in the middle. The CDR3 covers 13 residues. As DNA, the CDR3 is TGTGCCAGCAGCTTAGGCGTAACCTACGAGCAGTACTTC. This codes for CASSLGVTYEQYF. The full variable domain, rest sourced from reference TRBV7-6 and TRBJ2-7, is GAGVSQSPRYKVTKRGQDVALRCDPISGHVSLYWYRQALGQGPEFLTYFNYEAQQDKSGLPNDRFSAERPEGSISTLTIQRTEQRDSAMYRCASSLGVTYEQYFGPGTRLTVT.

The V gene is TRBV7-8, the J gene TRBJ2-7, with TRBD2 matching 8 bases. Per germline, CDR1 SGHVS and CDR2 FQNEAQ. Trimming removed 2 bases from V and 2 bases from J; junction bases left unmatched: 8. CDR3 length: 16 amino acids. The CDR3 loop is CASSLFSGTEAYEQYF. Here the CDR3 DNA reads TGTGCCAGCAGCTTATTTAGCGGGACGGAAGCCTACGAGCAGTACTTC.

The chain employs TRBV7-9 and TRBJ2-5; 9 nucleotides agree with TRBD2. This CDR3 spans 14 amino acids. V lost 8 bases, J lost 5 bases, and 9 bases stayed unmatched. Germline CDR1 reads SEHNR; CDR2 reads FQNEAQ (reference sequence). The CDR3 DNA sequence: TGTGCCAGCTGGAGTAGCGGGAGTTCTGAGACCCAGTACTTC. It specifies CASWSSGSSETQYF.

The chain links TRBV30 to TRBJ2-5; 10 nucleotides match TRBD1. Germline CDR1 is GTSNPN and CDR2 is SVGIG (reference sequence). V lost 5 bases to trimming and J lost 4 bases; unmatched junction nucleotides: 4. This CDR3 is built from 13 residues. The CDR3 loop reads CAWDDRGLETQYF. The CDR3 DNA reads TGTGCCTGGGATGACAGGGGGCTAGAGACCCAGTACTTC.

The V and J genes are TRBV28 and TRBJ2-7; 7 bases agree with TRBD1. V shed 6 bases and J 6 bases; nucleotides not matched to a gene: 11. The CDR3 runs to 14 residues. Germline V gives CDR1 MDHEN, CDR2 SYDVKM. CDR3 nucleotide sequence: TGTGCCAGCAGGCCGCCGGGACAGAAGGGCGAGCAGTACTTC. It encodes CASRPPGQKGEQYF.

This chain connects TRBV6-4 to TRBJ1-6; no clear D gene. There are 13 residues in the CDR3. Germline-derived CDR1 and CDR2 are MRHNA and SNTAGT. Trimming shortened V by 6 bases and J by 7 bases, and 10 bases separated the two germline ends. CDR3 bases: TGTGCCAGCAGGAGGGATAACAATTCACCCCTCCACTTT. Its protein product is CASRRDNNSPLHF.

This chain links TRBV7-2 with TRBJ1-5; the match to TRBD1 covers 7 bases. The length of the CDR3 is 16 residues. Unmatched junction bases numbered 5, after V lost 1 base and J lost 2 bases. Germline CDR1 and CDR2: SGHTA and FQGNSA. The CDR3 sequence: CASSLVGDRGNQPQHF. The CDR3 DNA reads as TGTGCCAGCAGCTTAGTCGGCGACAGGGGCAATCAGCCCCAGCATTTT.

The V gene is TRBV30, the J gene TRBJ1-1; D gene uncertain. This CDR3 is built from 13 residues. V gave up 5 bases and J gave up 1 base, with 11 bases separating them. Germline V lookup: CDR1 GTSNPN, CDR2 SVGIG (reference sequence). As DNA, the CDR3 is TGTGCCTGGGGGTCGGGGTGGAACACTGAAGCTTTCTTT. It encodes CAWGSGWNTEAFF. Using reference TRBV30 and TRBJ1-1 for the parts outside the CDR3, the full variable domain is SQTIHQWPATLVQPVGSPLSLECTVEGTSNPNLYWYRQAAGRGLQLLFYSVGIGQISSEVPQNLSASRPQDRQFILSSKKLLLSDSGFYLCAWGSGWNTEAFFGQGTRLTVV.

The chain links TRBV28 to TRBJ1-3; no reliable D call. The CDR3 consists of 14 residues. The V gene's germline CDR1 is MDHEN and CDR2 SYDVKM. Deletions cut 6 bases from V and 0 bases from J, with 9 bases between. As DNA, the CDR3 is TGTGCCAGCAGCCCGATTAGCTCTGGAAACACCATATATTTT. Protein product: CASSPISSGNTIYF.

The chain is built from TRBV7-6 and TRBJ2-5; D may be TRBD1 (5 bases). The CDR3 spans 14 residues. Deletions cut 1 base from V and 2 bases from J, with 8 bases between. The germline gives CDR1 SGHVS, CDR2 FNYEAQ. The CDR3: CASSLGQQQETQYF. CDR3 nucleotide sequence: TGTGCCAGCAGCTTAGGACAGCAACAAGAGACCCAGTACTTC.

The genes are TRBV7-2 and TRBJ2-2; TRBD2 agrees at 8 bases. This CDR3 comprises 15 residues. Germline V gene lookup returns CDR1 SGHTA and CDR2 FQGNSA. J gave up 5 bases and V 5 bases, and 7 bases lay outside the gene matches. As DNA, the CDR3 is TGTGCCAGCAGCCCTCGGGGGGGGAGGACCGGGGAGCTGTTTTTT. Its protein is CASSPRGGRTGELFF.

The chain combines TRBV9 with TRBJ1-6; D not resolved. V was shortened by 0 bases and J by 10 bases, with 14 bases between the two germline ends. In germline, CDR1 is SGDLS, CDR2 YYNGEE. The CDR3 covers 15 residues. The CDR3 region is CASSVDGGSRSPLHF. The CDR3 nucleotides are TGTGCCAGCAGCGTAGATGGAGGGAGTCGGTCACCCCTCCACTTT.

This clone was seen a single time. The chain has TRBV5-5 and TRBJ1-1; maybe TRBD1 (5 bases). The V gene lost 1 base and the J gene lost 0 bases, with 16 bases spanning the gap. Germline V gene sequence: CDR1 SGHKS, CDR2 YYEKEE (reference sequence). The CDR3 runs to 17 residues. DNA of the CDR3: TGTGCCAGCAGCTTGAGGCTCAGGGTTTTGATGAACACTGAAGCTTTCTTT. Translation gives CASSLRLRVLMNTEAFF.

The sample holds one count of this clone. CDR3: CASSVGVGGSNQPQHF. The CDR3 DNA follows: TGTGCCAGCAGTGTTGGGGTAGGAGGGAGCAATCAGCCCCAGCATTTT. The chain is built from TRBV28 and TRBJ1-5; no clear D. The CDR3 covers 16 residues. V was clipped by 5 bases and J by 1 base, with 15 bases between them. CDR1 is MDHEN and CDR2 is SYDVKM in the germline V gene.